This TCR beta chain was captured in a study of OX40 agonist ivuxolimab in advanced cancers. Repertoires were generated with immunoSEQ multiplex PCR, while TCRdb's copy carries only in-frame clones and drops some. The sample holds 10,000 to 15,000 clones, approximately 72% seen once. Germline CDR1 is MNHNS and CDR2 is SASEGT. The ends lost 6 bases at V and 4 bases at J; junction bases unmatched: 3. The CDR3 runs to 13 residues. The source is an adult with an advanced solid tumor such as melanoma, head and neck, liver or kidney cancer. Sample: CD4+ or CD8+ T cells sorted from blood, taken in a trial of the OX40 agonist ivuxolimab. This chain connects TRBV6-1 to TRBJ2-5; the match to TRBD1 covers 9 bases. CDR3 residues: CASRGQGLETQYF. The CDR3 bases are TGTGCCAGCAGAGGACAGGGGCTAGAGACCCAGTACTTC.